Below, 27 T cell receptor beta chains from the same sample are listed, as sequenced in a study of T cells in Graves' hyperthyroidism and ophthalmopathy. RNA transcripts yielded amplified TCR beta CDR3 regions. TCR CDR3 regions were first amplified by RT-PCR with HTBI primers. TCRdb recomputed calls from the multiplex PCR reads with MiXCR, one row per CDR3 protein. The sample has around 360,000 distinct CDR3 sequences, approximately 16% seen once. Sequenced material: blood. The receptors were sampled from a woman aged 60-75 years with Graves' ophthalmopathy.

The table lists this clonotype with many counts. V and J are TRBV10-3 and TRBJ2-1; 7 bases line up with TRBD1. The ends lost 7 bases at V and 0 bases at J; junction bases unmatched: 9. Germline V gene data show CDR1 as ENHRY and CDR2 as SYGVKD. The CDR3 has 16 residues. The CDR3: CAINLEGGSSYNEQFF. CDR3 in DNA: TGTGCCATCAACCTTGAAGGGGGCTCCTCCTACAATGAGCAGTTCTTC.

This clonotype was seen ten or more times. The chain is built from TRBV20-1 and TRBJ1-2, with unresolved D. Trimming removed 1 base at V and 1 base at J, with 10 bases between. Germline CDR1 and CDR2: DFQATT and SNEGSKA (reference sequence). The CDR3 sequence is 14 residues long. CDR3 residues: CSARVQESNYGYTF. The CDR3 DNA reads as TGCAGTGCTAGAGTCCAGGAGAGTAACTATGGCTACACCTTC.

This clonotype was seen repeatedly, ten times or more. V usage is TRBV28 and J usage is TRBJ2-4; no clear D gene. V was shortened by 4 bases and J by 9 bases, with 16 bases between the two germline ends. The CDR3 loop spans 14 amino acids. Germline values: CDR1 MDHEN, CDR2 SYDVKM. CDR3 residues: CASSYGVTRGIQYF. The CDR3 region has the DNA TGTGCCAGCAGTTACGGTGTGACCAGAGGCATTCAGTACTTC.

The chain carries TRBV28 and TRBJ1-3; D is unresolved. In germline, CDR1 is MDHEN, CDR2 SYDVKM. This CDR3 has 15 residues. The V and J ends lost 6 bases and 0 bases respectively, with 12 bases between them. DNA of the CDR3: TGTGCCAGCAGCTCTGCCACGGGCTCTGGAAACACCATATATTTT. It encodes CASSSATGSGNTIYF.

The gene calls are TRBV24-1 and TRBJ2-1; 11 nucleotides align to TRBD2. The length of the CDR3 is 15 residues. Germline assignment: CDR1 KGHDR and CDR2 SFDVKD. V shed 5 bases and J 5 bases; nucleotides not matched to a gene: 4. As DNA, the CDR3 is TGTGCCACCAGTGCCGTGACTAGCGGGGACAATGAGCAGTTCTTC. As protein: CATSAVTSGDNEQFF.

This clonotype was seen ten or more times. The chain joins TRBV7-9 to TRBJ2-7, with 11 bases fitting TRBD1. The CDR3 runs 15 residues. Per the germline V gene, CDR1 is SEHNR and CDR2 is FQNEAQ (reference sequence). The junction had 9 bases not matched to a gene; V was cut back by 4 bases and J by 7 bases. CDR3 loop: CASSSSGTGGGEQYF. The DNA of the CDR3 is TGTGCCAGCAGCTCCTCCGGGACAGGGGGAGGGGAGCAGTACTTC.

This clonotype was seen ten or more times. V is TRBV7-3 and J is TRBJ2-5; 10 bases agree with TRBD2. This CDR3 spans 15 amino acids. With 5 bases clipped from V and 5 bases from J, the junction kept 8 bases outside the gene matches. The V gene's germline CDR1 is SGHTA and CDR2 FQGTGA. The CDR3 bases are TGTGCCAGCAGCCGAAGCGGGAGGGCCATGGAGACCCAGTACTTC. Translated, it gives CASSRSGRAMETQYF.

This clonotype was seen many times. The CDR3 loop is CASSQAGALNEQFF. The CDR3 DNA follows: TGTGCCAGCAGCCAGGCGGGAGCACTAAATGAGCAGTTCTTC. This chain connects TRBV3-1 to TRBJ2-1, with 7 bases fitting TRBD2. Germline V gene data show CDR1 as LGHDT and CDR2 as YNNKEL (reference sequence). The V and J ends lost 3 bases and 7 bases, in that order; junction bases with no gene match: 6. The length of the CDR3 is 14 residues.

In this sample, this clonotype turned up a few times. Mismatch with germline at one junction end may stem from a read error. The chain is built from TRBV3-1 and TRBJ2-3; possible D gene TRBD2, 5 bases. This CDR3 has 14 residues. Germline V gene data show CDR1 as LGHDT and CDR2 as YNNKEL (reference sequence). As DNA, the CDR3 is TGTGCCAGCCGCCAAGGTAGCGACACAGATACGCAGTATTTT. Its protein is CASRQGSDTDTQYF.

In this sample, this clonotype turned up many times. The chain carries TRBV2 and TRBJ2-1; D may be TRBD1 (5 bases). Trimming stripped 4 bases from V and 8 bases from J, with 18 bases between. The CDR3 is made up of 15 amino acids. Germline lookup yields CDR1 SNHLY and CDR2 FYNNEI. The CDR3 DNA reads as TGTGCCAGCAGTGCCTCGGCTAGGGGAAGGGATGAGCAGTTCTTC. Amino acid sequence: CASSASARGRDEQFF. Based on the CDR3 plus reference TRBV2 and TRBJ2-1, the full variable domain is EPEVTQTPSHQVTQMGQEVILRCVPISNHLYFYWYRQILGQKVEFLVSFYNNEISEKSEIFDDQFSVERPDGSNFTLKIRSTKLEDSAMYFCASSASARGRDEQFFGPGTRLTVL.

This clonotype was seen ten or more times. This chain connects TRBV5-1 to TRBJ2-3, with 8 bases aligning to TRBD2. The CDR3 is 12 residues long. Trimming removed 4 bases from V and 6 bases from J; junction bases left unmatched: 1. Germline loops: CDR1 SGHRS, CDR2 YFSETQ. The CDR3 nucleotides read TGCGCCAGCAGCGCTAGCGGGGATACGCAGTATTTT. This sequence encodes CASSASGDTQYF.

In DNA, the CDR3 is TGTGCCAGCAGTCCGTTAGGGGAGGGATCGGGTGGCTACACCTTC. Translating it yields CASSPLGEGSGGYTF. The rearrangement uses TRBV28 and TRBJ1-2; D possibly corresponds to TRBD1 (5 bases). Germline CDR1 reads MDHEN; CDR2 reads SYDVKM. V lost 5 bases and J 7 bases, leaving 20 bases between the germline ends. The CDR3 consists of 15 residues.

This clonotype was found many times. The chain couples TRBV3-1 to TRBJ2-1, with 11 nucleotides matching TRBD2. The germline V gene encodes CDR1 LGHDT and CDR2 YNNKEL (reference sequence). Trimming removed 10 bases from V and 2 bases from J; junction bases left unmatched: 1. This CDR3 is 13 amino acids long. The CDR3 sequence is CATGLAAYNEQFF. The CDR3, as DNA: TGTGCCACGGGACTAGCGGCCTACAATGAGCAGTTCTTC.

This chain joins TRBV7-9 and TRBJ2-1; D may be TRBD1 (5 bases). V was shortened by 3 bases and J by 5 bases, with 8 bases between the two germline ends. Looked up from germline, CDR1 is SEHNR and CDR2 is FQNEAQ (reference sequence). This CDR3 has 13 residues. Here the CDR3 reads CASSLMGHNEQFF. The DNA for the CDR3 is TGTGCCAGCAGCTTGATGGGGCACAATGAGCAGTTCTTC.

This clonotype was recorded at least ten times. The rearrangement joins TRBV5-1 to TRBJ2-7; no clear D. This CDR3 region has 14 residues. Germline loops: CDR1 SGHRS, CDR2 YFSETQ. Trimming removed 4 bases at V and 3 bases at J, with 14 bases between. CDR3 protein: CASSRTGEVYEQYF. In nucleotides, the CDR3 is TGCGCCAGCAGCCGAACTGGAGAGGTCTACGAGCAGTACTTC. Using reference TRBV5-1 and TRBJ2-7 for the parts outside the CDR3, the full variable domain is KAGVTQTPRYLIKTRGQQVTLSCSPISGHRSVSWYQQTPGQGLQFLFEYFSETQRNKGNFPGRFSGRQFSNSRSEMNVSTLELGDSALYLCASSRTGEVYEQYFGPGTRLTVT.

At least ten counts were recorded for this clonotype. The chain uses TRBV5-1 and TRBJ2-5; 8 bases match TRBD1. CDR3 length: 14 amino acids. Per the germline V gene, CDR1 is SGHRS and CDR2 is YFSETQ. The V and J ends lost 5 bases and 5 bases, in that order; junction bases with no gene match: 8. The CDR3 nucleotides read TGCGCCAGCAGGACAGGACAGGGTTCGGAGACCCAGTACTTC. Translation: CASRTGQGSETQYF.

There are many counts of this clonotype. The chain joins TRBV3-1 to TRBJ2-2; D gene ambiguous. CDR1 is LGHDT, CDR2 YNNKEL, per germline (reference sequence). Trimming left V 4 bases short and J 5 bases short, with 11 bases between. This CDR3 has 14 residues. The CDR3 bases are TGTGCCAGCAGCCGCCCGCCCGGGACCGGGGAGCTGTTTTTT. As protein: CASSRPPGTGELFF.

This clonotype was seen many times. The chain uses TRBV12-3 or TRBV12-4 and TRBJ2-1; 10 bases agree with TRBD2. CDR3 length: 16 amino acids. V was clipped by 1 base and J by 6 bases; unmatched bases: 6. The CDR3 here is CASSLEASGSLNEQFF. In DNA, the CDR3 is TGTGCCAGCAGTTTAGAGGCTAGCGGGAGTCTCAATGAGCAGTTCTTC.

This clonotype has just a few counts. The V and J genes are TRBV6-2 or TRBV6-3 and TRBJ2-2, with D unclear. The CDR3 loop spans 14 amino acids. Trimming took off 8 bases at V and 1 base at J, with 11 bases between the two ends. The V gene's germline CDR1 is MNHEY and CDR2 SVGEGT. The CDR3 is CASHTAMNTGELFF. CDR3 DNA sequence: TGTGCCAGCCATACGGCAATGAACACCGGGGAGCTGTTTTTT.

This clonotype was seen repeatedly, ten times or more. DNA for the CDR3: TGCGCCAGCAGCTTGCGAGCGGGAGTGGGGTACAATGAGCAGTTCTTC. Translated: CASSLRAGVGYNEQFF. The chain carries TRBV5-1 and TRBJ2-1; TRBD2 matches at 8 bases. This CDR3 spans 16 amino acids. Germline V gene data show CDR1 as SGHRS and CDR2 as YFSETQ. V lost 1 base, J lost 4 bases, and 7 bases stayed unmatched.

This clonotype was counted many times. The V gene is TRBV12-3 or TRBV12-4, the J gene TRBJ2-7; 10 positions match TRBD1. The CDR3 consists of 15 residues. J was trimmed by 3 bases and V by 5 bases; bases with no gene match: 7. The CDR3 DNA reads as TGTGCCAGCAGTGAGACGGGACAGGGGTACTACGAGCAGTACTTC. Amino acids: CASSETGQGYYEQYF.

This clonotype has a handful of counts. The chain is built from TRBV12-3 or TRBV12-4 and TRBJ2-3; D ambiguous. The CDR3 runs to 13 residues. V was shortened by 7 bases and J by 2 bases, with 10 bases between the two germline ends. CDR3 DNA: TGTGCCAGCAATAAGTTGGCCACAGATACGCAGTATTTT. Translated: CASNKLATDTQYF.

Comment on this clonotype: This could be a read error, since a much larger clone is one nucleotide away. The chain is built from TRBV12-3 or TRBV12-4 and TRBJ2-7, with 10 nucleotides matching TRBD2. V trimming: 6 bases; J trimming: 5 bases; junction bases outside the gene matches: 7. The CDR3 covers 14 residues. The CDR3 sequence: CASRQSLAGDEQYF. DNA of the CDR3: TGTGCCAGCAGGCAGAGTCTAGCGGGAGACGAGCAGTACTTC.

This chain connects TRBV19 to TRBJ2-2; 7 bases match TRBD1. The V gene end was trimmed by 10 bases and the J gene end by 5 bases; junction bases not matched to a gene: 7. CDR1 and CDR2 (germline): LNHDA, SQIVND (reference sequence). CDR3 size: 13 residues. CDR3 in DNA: TGTGCCAAATTAGGGGGCTGGACCGGGGAGCTGTTTTTT. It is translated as CAKLGGWTGELFF.

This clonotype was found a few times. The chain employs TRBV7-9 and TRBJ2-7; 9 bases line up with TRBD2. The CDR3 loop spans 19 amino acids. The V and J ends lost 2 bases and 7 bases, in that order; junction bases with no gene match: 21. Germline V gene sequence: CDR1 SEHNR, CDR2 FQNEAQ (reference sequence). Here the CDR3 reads CASSLSGQGGLAGYREQYF. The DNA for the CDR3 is TGTGCCAGCAGCTTAAGTGGTCAGGGTGGCCTAGCGGGATACCGGGAGCAGTACTTC.

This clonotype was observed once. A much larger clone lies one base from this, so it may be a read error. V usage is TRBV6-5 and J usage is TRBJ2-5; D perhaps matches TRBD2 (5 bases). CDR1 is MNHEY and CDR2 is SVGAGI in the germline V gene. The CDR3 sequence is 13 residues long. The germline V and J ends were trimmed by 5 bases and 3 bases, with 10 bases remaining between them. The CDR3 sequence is CASSHGREETQYF. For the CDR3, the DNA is TGTGCCAGCAGTCACGGGCGGGAAGAGACCCAGTACTTC.

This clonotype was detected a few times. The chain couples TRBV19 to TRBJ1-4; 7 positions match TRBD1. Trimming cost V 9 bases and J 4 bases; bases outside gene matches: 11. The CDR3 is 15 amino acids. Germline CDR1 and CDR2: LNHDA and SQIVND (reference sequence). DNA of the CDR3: TGTGCCAGAAAATCCGTAGCAGGGGGTAATGAAAAACTGTTTTTT. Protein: CARKSVAGGNEKLFF.